This T cell receptor (beta chain) was captured in a study of PD-1 blockade in mismatch repair-deficient tumors. Study conclusions and caveats: Tumor-resident clones, often undetectable pretreatment in blood, expanded then contracted after pembrolizumab.

Sequencing used immunoSEQ multiplex PCR; TCRdb keeps in-frame clones, though not all of them. The sample lists some 110,000 clones, approximately 80% occurring once. This CDR3 spans 16 amino acids. The V gene end was trimmed by 3 bases and the J gene end by 3 bases; junction bases not matched to a gene: 7. CDR1 and CDR2 (germline): MNHNS, SASEGT. This clone has only a few counts. Its antigen is not identified. The sequences come from peripheral blood, collected roughly 13 months after starting pembrolizumab. The receptor was isolated from an adult with mismatch repair-deficient cancer. The J gene is TRBJ2-2, the V gene TRBV6-1; 7 nucleotides align to TRBD1. The chain's CDR3 is CASSEIRDSYTGELFF. The CDR3 DNA is TGTGCCAGCAGTGAGATCCGGGACAGCTACACCGGGGAGCTGTTTTTT.